Below, one T cell receptor beta chain is given with its context. This sample was taken from a study of control samples from healthy donors and cancer patients. Between the trimmed V and J ends, which lost 3 bases and 0 bases, there was a span of 12 bases. Germline lookup yields CDR1 GTSNPN and CDR2 SVGIG (reference sequence). The CDR3 is 16 amino acids. The method was immunoSEQ multiplex PCR; TCRdb's version includes in-frame clones alone and lacks a portion of them. This table has tens of thousands of clones, 85% appearing once. The chain uses TRBV30 and TRBJ2-6, with D unclear. Sequencing used blood. This receptor was obtained from a man between 25 and 39 years old in good health. The CDR3 region has the DNA TGTGCCTGGAGGGGGTCAAGACCCTCTGGGGCCAACGTCCTGACTTTC. Translating gives CAWRGSRPSGANVLTF.